The 19 T cell receptor beta chains below come from one sample, sequenced in a study of blood T cell repertoires in COVID-19. TCRdb keeps only in-frame clones here, not all; method: immunoSEQ multiplex PCR. Counted here are 100,000 to 150,000 clones, 75% to 90% occurring once; the ten biggest clones make up around 3%. Material for sequencing was peripheral blood. The receptor source for this set is a woman aged 80 or over with COVID-19, enrolled during active disease.

This clone was seen only a few times. The rearrangement joins TRBV10-1 to TRBJ2-5; 8 bases match TRBD1. This CDR3 spans 15 amino acids. Germline values: CDR1 WNHNN, CDR2 SYGVQD (reference sequence). Trimming removed 1 base from V and 5 bases from J; junction bases left unmatched: 6. This CDR3 reads CASSEFQGARETQYF. DNA of the CDR3: TGCGCCAGCAGTGAGTTTCAGGGGGCGCGGGAGACCCAGTACTTC.

The CDR3 is CASSLLAGVTGANVLTF. The CDR3 DNA follows: TGTGCCAGCAGCTTACTAGCGGGAGTTACTGGGGCCAACGTCCTGACTTTC. The J gene is TRBJ2-6, the V gene TRBV7-2; 10 positions match TRBD2. With V trimmed by 2 bases and J by 2 bases, 3 bases remained unmatched. Germline CDR1 reads SGHTA; CDR2 reads FQGNSA. This CDR3 comprises 17 residues.

The chain carries TRBV7-2 and TRBJ1-5; possibly TRBD1 for D (6 bases). The CDR3 extends over 14 amino acids. CDR1 SGHTA and CDR2 FQGNSA come from the germline V gene. Trimming took off 5 bases at V and 2 bases at J, with 10 bases between the two ends. CDR3 bases: TGTGCCAGCAGCCCCTCAGGGGGCAATCAGCCCCAGCATTTT. Protein product: CASSPSGGNQPQHF.

This clone occurred a few times. The chain couples TRBV7-2 to TRBJ2-2; 7 bases agree with TRBD2. The CDR3 contains 15 residues. Losses at the gene ends were 2 bases for V and 3 bases for J; bases not matched to a gene: 3. Per germline, CDR1 SGHTA and CDR2 FQGNSA. The CDR3 nucleotides are TGTGCCAGCAGCTTATCTAGCGGATACACCGGGGAGCTGTTTTTT. Its protein product is CASSLSSGYTGELFF.

V and J are TRBV6-1 and TRBJ1-6; possibly TRBD1 for D (5 bases). CDR1 and CDR2 from the germline V gene are MNHNS and SASEGT. Trimming removed 4 bases from V and 12 bases from J, with 16 bases in between. The CDR3 covers 14 residues. CDR3 coding DNA: TGTGCCAGCAGTGCAGCAGGGAGAACTTTACCCCTCCACTTT. This encodes CASSAAGRTLPLHF.

The chain links TRBV27 to TRBJ2-7, with D hard to call. Germline-derived CDR1 and CDR2 are MNHEY and SMNVEV (reference sequence). This CDR3 has 14 residues. Trimming shortened V by 4 bases and J by 1 base, and 11 bases separated the two germline ends. The CDR3, as DNA: TGTGCCAGCAGTTATTCAAGAGATTCCTACGAGCAGTACTTC. Translation gives CASSYSRDSYEQYF.

The chain carries TRBV15 and TRBJ2-3; the match to TRBD2 covers 11 bases. With 2 bases clipped from V and 2 bases from J, the junction kept 3 bases outside the gene matches. The CDR3 runs to 16 residues. CDR1 and CDR2 from the germline V gene are LNHNV and YYDKDF (reference sequence). The CDR3 DNA reads TGTGCCACCAGCAGACAACTAGCGGGAGCCACAGATACGCAGTATTTT. Translation: CATSRQLAGATDTQYF.

This chain uses TRBV27 with TRBJ1-1, with a possible D match to TRBD1 (5 bases). Trimming took 7 bases from V and 0 from J, leaving 12 bases between them. Germline lookup yields CDR1 MNHEY and CDR2 SMNVEV (reference sequence). The CDR3 has 14 residues. The CDR3 region is CASKARAMNTEAFF. The CDR3 bases are TGTGCCAGCAAAGCCAGGGCTATGAACACTGAAGCTTTCTTT.

This sequence joins TRBV5-4 and TRBJ2-3, with D maybe TRBD2 (5 bases). The CDR3 consists of 13 residues. V was trimmed by 0 bases and J by 4 bases, leaving 6 bases between them. CDR1 is SGHNT and CDR2 is YYREEE in the germline V gene (reference sequence). CDR3 in amino acids: CASSLVGADTQYF. CDR3 bases: TGTGCCAGCAGCTTGGTCGGGGCAGATACGCAGTATTTT.

The J gene is TRBJ2-2, the V gene TRBV28, with TRBD2 identical over 8 bases. Germline V CDR1 and CDR2: MDHEN, SYDVKM. This CDR3 comprises 17 residues. Trimming cost V 5 bases and J 6 bases; bases outside gene matches: 14. CDR3 loop: CASSMGLVGQSSGELFF. The DNA for the CDR3 is TGTGCCAGCAGTATGGGACTAGTGGGCCAATCGTCCGGGGAGCTGTTTTTT. Full variable domain (missing parts from reference TRBV28 and TRBJ2-2): DVKVTQSSRYLVKRTGEKVFLECVQDMDHENMFWYRQDPGLGLRLIYFSYDVKMKEKGDIPEGYSVSREKKERFSLILESASTNQTSMYLCASSMGLVGQSSGELFFGEGSRLTVL.

The CDR3 here is CASSYTSGRRDEQYF. DNA for the CDR3: TGTGCCAGCAGTTATACTAGCGGGAGGAGGGACGAGCAGTACTTC. The chain links TRBV6-5 to TRBJ2-7, with 12 bases aligning to TRBD2. Trimming took 3 bases from V and 5 from J; bases not matched to a gene: 5. The germline CDR1 and CDR2 sequences are MNHEY and SVGAGI. This CDR3 comprises 15 residues.

This clone came up a few times. This chain uses TRBV27 with TRBJ2-2; D unresolved. V was clipped by 5 bases and J by 4 bases, with 8 bases between them. The length of the CDR3 is 13 residues. Germline V gives CDR1 MNHEY, CDR2 SMNVEV (reference sequence). The CDR3 region is CASSKSGTGELFF. In nucleotides, the CDR3 is TGTGCCAGCAGTAAATCGGGCACCGGGGAGCTGTTTTTT.

The chain recombines TRBV19 with TRBJ1-1; possible D gene TRBD1, 5 bases. Germline CDR1 LNHDA, CDR2 SQIVND (reference sequence). The V end lost 4 bases, the J end lost 6 bases, and 18 bases lay between the germline ends. This CDR3 is 15 amino acids long. Here the CDR3 reads CASSTTFNRKAEAFF. The CDR3 coding sequence is TGTGCCAGTAGTACCACCTTTAACAGGAAAGCTGAAGCTTTCTTT.

V is TRBV7-2 and J is TRBJ1-1, with 9 bases fitting TRBD1. The CDR3 sequence is 15 residues long. Germline CDR1 SGHTA, CDR2 FQGNSA. The trim removed 1 base at V and 5 bases at J, leaving 5 bases unmatched. The CDR3 here is CASSLEGTGWTEAFF. The DNA for the CDR3 is TGTGCCAGCAGCTTAGAAGGGACAGGGTGGACTGAAGCTTTCTTT.

J is TRBJ1-5 and V is TRBV6-1; D unclear. Germline lookup yields CDR1 MNHNS and CDR2 SASEGT. V was trimmed by 0 bases and J by 0 bases, leaving 6 bases between them. This CDR3 is 15 amino acids long. This CDR3 is CASSEAQFSNQPQHF. The CDR3 DNA reads TGTGCCAGCAGTGAAGCTCAGTTTAGCAATCAGCCCCAGCATTTT.

This sequence joins TRBV4-2 and TRBJ2-7; no clear D gene. Germline V lookup: CDR1 LGHNA, CDR2 YNFKEQ. This CDR3 is 15 amino acids long. Trimming stripped 0 bases from V and 3 bases from J, with 12 bases between. CDR3 protein: CASSQDSGWSYEQYF. In DNA, the CDR3 is TGTGCCAGCAGCCAAGATTCGGGTTGGAGCTACGAGCAGTACTTC.

J is TRBJ2-4 and V is TRBV5-6, with 8 bases aligning to TRBD1. The CDR3 has 13 residues. V gave up 5 bases and J gave up 9 bases; unmatched junction bases: 7. The germline gives CDR1 SGHDT, CDR2 YYEEEE. The CDR3 sequence: CASRTGERGIQYF. CDR3 in DNA: TGTGCCAGCAGGACAGGGGAGAGGGGCATTCAGTACTTC.

The chain combines TRBV7-9 with TRBJ2-7; 9 bases align to TRBD1. J gave up 3 bases and V 4 bases, and 13 bases lay outside the gene matches. Per the germline V gene, CDR1 is SEHNR and CDR2 is FQNEAQ (reference sequence). CDR3 length: 17 amino acids. CDR3 sequence (DNA): TGTGCCAGCAGCTCGGGTCTGGACGGGACAGGGTACTACGAGCAGTACTTC. This gives the protein CASSSGLDGTGYYEQYF.

The CDR3 nucleotides are TGTGCCAGCAGCGTAGGGAACGGACAGGGAGGGGTTGAAGCTTTCTTT. It encodes CASSVGNGQGGVEAFF. The gene calls are TRBV9 and TRBJ1-1; 8 nucleotides agree with TRBD1. The junction had 11 bases not matched to a gene; V was cut back by 0 bases and J by 7 bases. CDR3 length: 16 residues. The germline CDR1 and CDR2 sequences are SGDLS and YYNGEE.